These T cell receptor beta chains were read from a single sample in a study of beta chain features in type 1 diabetes. The assay was immunoSEQ multiplex PCR, and TCRdb's table has in-frame clones only and misses some. The table lists about 410,000 clones, approximately 15% of them singletons. Sample: naive CD4+ T cells from blood. The receptors derive from a man aged 25 to 40 in good health. CDR3s include the opening cysteine and the closing phenylalanine or tryptophan. Each record gives: V gene, clone size, D gene, J gene, CDR3 DNA, CDR3 protein. The D gene is left open where the match is weak. Only some rows state a clone size, as once, few, many or a class for expanded clones.

>TRBV19|NA|NA|TRBJ2-4
TGTGCCAGTAGTCATACGGAAGCCAAAAACATTCAGTACTTC
CASSHTEAKNIQYF
>TRBV29-1|few|NA|TRBJ1-3
TGCAGCGTTGACGTCGGGAGCTCTGGAAACACCATATATTTT
CSVDVGSSGNTIYF
>TRBV6-1|NA|NA|TRBJ1-5
TGTGCCAGCAGTGAGGACAGTTCCAGGCCCCAGCATTTT
CASSEDSSRPQHF
>TRBV9|NA|NA|TRBJ2-1
TGTGCCAGCAACAAACAGGGCAGTGAGCAGTTCTTC
CASNKQGSEQFF
>TRBV30|few|NA|TRBJ1-2
TGTGCCTGGAGTGTACGGCAGGGTGTTGCTGGCTACACCTTC
CAWSVRQGVAGYTF
>TRBV6-4|few|NA|TRBJ2-1
TGTGCCAGCAGTGTTTCAGCCTACAATGAGCAGTTCTTC
CASSVSAYNEQFF
>TRBV27|few|NA|TRBJ2-5
TGTGCCAGCAGTTCCACGACAGGCCTGGCGACCCAGTACTTC
CASSSTTGLATQYF
>TRBV2|few|NA|TRBJ1-3
TGTGCCAGCAGTGATCAATCGGGTTCTGGAAACACCATATATTTT
CASSDQSGSGNTIYF
>TRBV20-1|NA|NA|TRBJ1-1
TGCAGTGCTAGGGGGGATTTCTTT
CSARGDFF
>TRBV7-2|NA|NA|TRBJ2-1
TGTGCCAGCAGCCCTGGTCTGGGTGAGCAGTTCTTC
CASSPGLGEQFF
>TRBV18|few|TRBD2|TRBJ2-3
TGTGCCAGCTCACCAGGGTCCAGCGGGAGGGCCGAGGGTGGCCCATGGACGCAGTATTTT
CASSPGSSGRAEGGPWTQYF
>TRBV30|NA|NA|TRBJ1-5
TGTGCCTGGAGTGGACGTTTTAGTCAGCCCCAGCATTTT
CAWSGRFSQPQHF
>TRBV5-4|few|NA|TRBJ2-3
TGTGCCAGCAGCCCAACAGGGTATCAGGCGCAGTATTTT
CASSPTGYQAQYF
>TRBV19|few|NA|TRBJ1-2
TGTGCCATAAAACATTCAGCTAACTATGGCTACACCTTC
CAIKHSANYGYTF
>TRBV15|NA|NA|TRBJ2-5
TGTGCCACCAGCAGAGTCAGGACGTACCAAGAGACCCAGTACTTC
CATSRVRTYQETQYF
>TRBV7-9|few|NA|TRBJ2-5
TGTGCCAGCAGCTTAGGGGGCCACCCGAGGGAGACCCAGTACTTC
CASSLGGHPRETQYF
>TRBV28|few|TRBD2|TRBJ2-4
TGTGCCAGCAGCAGCGGACTAGCGGACATTCAGTACTTC
CASSSGLADIQYF
>TRBV29-1|few|NA|TRBJ2-2
TGCAGCGGTTCCATGACCCGCATCGGGGAGCTGTTTTTT
CSGSMTRIGELFF
>TRBV7-2|NA|TRBD1|TRBJ2-5
TGTGCCAGCAGCTTAGCGCGTATCGGGACAGGGAGAGAGACCCAGTACTTC
CASSLARIGTGRETQYF
>TRBV2|NA|NA|TRBJ2-3
TGTGCCAGCAGTGAGCTAGCTAGCACAGATACGCAGTATTTT
CASSELASTDTQYF
>TRBV5-6|NA|NA|TRBJ2-2
TGTGCCAGCAGCTTGGGCCTTAACACCGGGGAGCTGTTTTTT
CASSLGLNTGELFF
>TRBV29-1|few|NA|TRBJ1-1
TGCAGCGTCCAGGGAGCTGAAGCTTTCTTT
CSVQGAEAFF
>TRBV7-9|NA|TRBD1|TRBJ2-7
TGTGCCAGCAGCACGGGACAGCCCTACGAGCAGTACTTC
CASSTGQPYEQYF
>TRBV6-1|NA|NA|TRBJ1-1
TGTGCCAGCATTGAGGGAACTAACACTGAAGCTTTCTTT
CASIEGTNTEAFF
>TRBV7-9|few|TRBD1|TRBJ2-7
TGTGCCAGCAGCATACGACAGGGCCTCTACGAGCAGTACTTC
CASSIRQGLYEQYF
>TRBV9|few|TRBD2|TRBJ2-3
TGTGCCAGCAGCGTAGAAAGGGGACTAGCGGGCACAGATACGCAGTATTTT
CASSVERGLAGTDTQYF
>TRBV18|few|TRBD2|TRBJ2-7
TGTGCCAGCTCACCGCGGACTAGAACCTACGAGCAGTACTTC
CASSPRTRTYEQYF
>TRBV18|NA|NA|TRBJ2-7
TGTGCCAGCTCACCGCCTTCCTACGAGCAGTACTTC
CASSPPSYEQYF
>TRBV7-6|NA|TRBD2|TRBJ2-1
TGTGCCAGCAGCTTAAAATTTGGGACTAGCGCGCTCAATGAGCAGTTCTTC
CASSLKFGTSALNEQFF
>TRBV30|few|NA|TRBJ2-5
TGTGCCTGGAGTGTTGTACCGGGGGAGACCCAGTACTTC
CAWSVVPGETQYF
>TRBV9|NA|NA|TRBJ1-2
TGTGCCAGTACAACCAGACCAGGGATTAGCTATGGCTACACCTTC
CASTTRPGISYGYTF
>TRBV6-1|NA|TRBD1|TRBJ2-3
TGTGCCAGCAGTATCGGGACAGAAACAGATACGCAGTATTTT
CASSIGTETDTQYF
>TRBV29-1|few|NA|TRBJ1-3
TGCAGCGTTCAGCGGGGTGGCTCTGGAAACACCATATATTTT
CSVQRGGSGNTIYF
>TRBV5-6|few|NA|TRBJ2-5
TGTGCCAGCAGCTTGGCCCCGACAGGCCAAGAGACCCAGTACTTC
CASSLAPTGQETQYF
>TRBV28|few|NA|TRBJ1-2
TGTGCCAGCGGGGAACTCTATGGCTACACCTTC
CASGELYGYTF
>TRBV5-6|few|NA|TRBJ2-3
TGTGCCAGCAGCTTGGCAGGGGAAGGTACAGATACGCAGTATTTT
CASSLAGEGTDTQYF
>TRBV14|few|TRBD1|TRBJ1-1
TGTGCCAGCAGCCTCGGGACAGGGAAAGCTTTCTTT
CASSLGTGKAFF
>TRBV6-1|few|TRBD1|TRBJ2-7
TGTGCCAGCAGTGAATCCACAGGGGGGACGGGCGAGCAGTACTTC
CASSESTGGTGEQYF
>TRBV13|few|TRBD1|TRBJ2-1
TGTGCCAGCAGCTTTACAGGGGAAAGAAAGCAGTTCTTC
CASSFTGERKQFF
>TRBV7-9|few|TRBD2|TRBJ2-3
TGTGCCAGCAGCTTAATGCTAGCGGCTATCACAGATACGCAGTATTTT
CASSLMLAAITDTQYF
>TRBV5-6|NA|NA|TRBJ2-3
TGTGCCAGCAGCTTGCTAGGGAGTGATACAGATACGCAGTATTTT
CASSLLGSDTDTQYF
>TRBV19|NA|NA|TRBJ2-1
TGTGCCAGTAGTATGGCGACTCTAAAGTCCTACAATGAGCAGTTCTTC
CASSMATLKSYNEQFF
>TRBV28|NA|NA|TRBJ2-1
TGTGCCAGCAGTTTGGGCTCCCGTGGGTACAATGAGCAGTTCTTC
CASSLGSRGYNEQFF
>TRBV14|few|TRBD2|TRBJ2-5
TGTGCCAGCAGCCAAGTGGCAGCGGGAGTCCGGGAGACCCAGTACTTC
CASSQVAAGVRETQYF
>TRBV2|NA|NA|TRBJ2-7
TGTGCCAGCAGATCGAGGAGGACCAGCTACGAGCAGTACTTC
CASRSRRTSYEQYF
>TRBV5-1|NA|NA|TRBJ1-1
TGCGCCAGCAGCTTGACAGGGAGGAACACTGAAGCTTTCTTT
CASSLTGRNTEAFF
>TRBV7-7|NA|NA|TRBJ2-5
TGTGCCAGCAGCTTAGTCCGGGGGACCCAAGAGACCCAGTACTTC
CASSLVRGTQETQYF
>TRBV9|NA|NA|TRBJ2-3
TGTGCCAGCAGCGTAGCGGCGGGACCCCGCACAGATACGCAGTATTTT
CASSVAAGPRTDTQYF
>TRBV25-1|few|TRBD1|TRBJ1-1
TGTGCCACCCTCTCCGGGACAGGGGTGTCTAGGGCTTTCTTT
CATLSGTGVSRAFF
>TRBV2|NA|NA|TRBJ1-5
TGTGCCAGCAGCGAAGCGAGCGGGCGTCAGCCCCAGCATTTT
CASSEASGRQPQHF
>TRBV7-6|NA|NA|TRBJ2-5
TGTGCCAGCAGCCGCTCCGCGACCCAGTACTTC
CASSRSATQYF
>TRBV15|NA|TRBD2|TRBJ2-1
TGTGCCACCAGCAGAGATAGCGGGAGGGAGGATGAGCAGTTCTTC
CATSRDSGREDEQFF
>TRBV11-2|few|TRBD2|TRBJ2-3
TGTGCCAGCAGAAAGCCGGGACTAGCAACAGATACGCAGTATTTT
CASRKPGLATDTQYF
>TRBV15|NA|NA|TRBJ2-6
TGTGCCACCAGCAGAGATCCGCGACTCTCTGGGGCCAACGTCCTGACTTTC
CATSRDPRLSGANVLTF
>TRBV7-9|NA|NA|TRBJ1-1
TGTGCCAGCAGCGACAGCTCCGCTGAAGCTTTCTTT
CASSDSSAEAFF
>TRBV5-6|few|NA|TRBJ2-4
TGTGCCAGCAGCGTTAACCCGGGGTTCGCAGACATTCAGTACTTC
CASSVNPGFADIQYF
>TRBV30|NA|TRBD2|TRBJ2-1
TGTGCCATCCAGAAAAGTAGCGGGAGCTACAATGAGCAGTTCTTC
CAIQKSSGSYNEQFF
>TRBV25-1|NA|TRBD1|TRBJ2-5
TGTGCCAGCACGCGGGCGACAGGGGGCAGAGAGACCCAGTACTTC
CASTRATGGRETQYF